This T cell receptor beta chain was found in a study of T-cell memory formation after mild COVID-19. Turning to the study itself: TCR clusters mostly belonged to single donors.

Study-level findings and limits: Pre-infection memory showed some responding clones, and this suggested that cross-reactive memory joined.

From germline, CDR1 is SGDLS and CDR2 YYNGEE. CDR3 length: 15 residues. Germline trimming cut 3 bases from V and 4 bases from J; bases unmatched to any gene: 7. TCRdb recomputed calls from the 5' RACE reads with MiXCR, one row per CDR3 protein. The table shows about 360,000 distinct CDR3 sequences, with around 15% occurring only once. Regarding this clonotype: Its target is unknown.

The receptor was derived from a man between 18 and 35 years old who had mild COVID-19 (a few samples of this study predate the infection). Cell type and time point are not known. This chain links TRBV9 with TRBJ1-3, with TRBD1 matching 7 bases. The sequencing sample was made of PBMCs or a T cell subset sorted from them (not recorded which). CDR3 in DNA: TGTGCCAGCAGCGAGCCGACAGGGACGGGAAACACCATATATTTT. Its translation: CASSEPTGTGNTIYF.